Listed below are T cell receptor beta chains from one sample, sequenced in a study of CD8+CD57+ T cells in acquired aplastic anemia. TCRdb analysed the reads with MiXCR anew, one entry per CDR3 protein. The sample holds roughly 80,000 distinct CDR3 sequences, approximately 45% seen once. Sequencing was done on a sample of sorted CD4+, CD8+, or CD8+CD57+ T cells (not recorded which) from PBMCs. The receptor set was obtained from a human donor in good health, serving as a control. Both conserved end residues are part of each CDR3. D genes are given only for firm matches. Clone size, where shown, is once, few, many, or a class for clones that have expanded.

TGTGCCAGCAGCCGGACAGGGCCCCAAGAGACCCAGTACTTC,CASSRTGPQETQYF,TRBJ2-5,TRBD1,14,many,TRBV14
TGCAGTGCTAGAGATTGGCAGGCCCCAAATGGCTACACCTTC,CSARDWQAPNGYTF,TRBJ1-2,NA,14,many,TRBV20-1
TGTGCCAGCAGCTTAGACAGGCGATCACCCCTCCACTTT,CASSLDRRSPLHF,TRBJ1-6,NA,13,NA,TRBV7-3
TGTGCGGGAGGGACAGAAGATTCTAGTAACTATGGCTACACCTTC,CAGGTEDSSNYGYTF,TRBJ1-2,TRBD1,15,many,TRBV6-1
TGCAGCGTTGAGTTTTACGCGAACACCGGGGAGCTGTTTTTT,CSVEFYANTGELFF,TRBJ2-2,NA,14,many,TRBV29-1
TGCAGCGTTGTGATGGTCGGTACTGAAGCTTTCTTT,CSVVMVGTEAFF,TRBJ1-1,NA,12,NA,TRBV29-1
TGCAGCGGACGTCCCGGGACTAGCGTGAATGAGCAGTTCTTC,CSGRPGTSVNEQFF,TRBJ2-1,TRBD2,14,NA,TRBV29-1
TGTGCCAGCAGCTCCGGAGAGACCCAGTACTTC,CASSSGETQYF,TRBJ2-5,NA,11,few,TRBV7-9
TGTGCCAGCAGCGTAGATGTGGGGAGGGGAGAGACCCAGTACTTC,CASSVDVGRGETQYF,TRBJ2-5,TRBD2,15,many,TRBV9
TGTGCCAGCCCGCTTTTGGACGGCTTCACCGGGGAGCTGTTTTTT,CASPLLDGFTGELFF,TRBJ2-2,NA,15,few,TRBV5-4
TGTGCCAGCAGTTACTCTTGGGCCCTCACAGATACGCAGTATTTT,CASSYSWALTDTQYF,TRBJ2-3,NA,15,few,TRBV6-5
TGTCCCAGCAGTTCCGGGGCCCAAAATCAGCCCCAGCATTTT,CPSSSGAQNQPQHF,TRBJ1-5,NA,14,NA,TRBV2
TGTGCCAGCGGATTAGGGGGCGGGCATGGCTACACCTTC,CASGLGGGHGYTF,TRBJ1-2,TRBD1,13,NA,TRBV27
TGTGCCAGCAGTTGGGACTCGGGACACTACTACGAGCAGTACTTC,CASSWDSGHYYEQYF,TRBJ2-7,NA,15,NA,TRBV28
TGTGCCAGTAGTATTTCGACTTCGGAGACCCAGTACTTC,CASSISTSETQYF,TRBJ2-5,NA,13,NA,TRBV19
TGCGCCAGCAGAGGTATACGGGACGGACACTATGGCTACACCTTC,CASRGIRDGHYGYTF,TRBJ1-2,NA,15,NA,TRBV10-1
TGTGCCACCAGCAGAGAAGGGACTTCGGATGAGCAGTTCTTC,CATSREGTSDEQFF,TRBJ2-1,NA,14,many,TRBV15
TGCAGCGTTGAAGATCTGCAGCAGAACTATGGCTACACCTTC,CSVEDLQQNYGYTF,TRBJ1-2,NA,14,once,TRBV29-1
TGTGCCATCAGACCACAGGGAACTGGCTACGAGCAGTACTTC,CAIRPQGTGYEQYF,TRBJ2-7,NA,14,NA,TRBV10-3
TGTGCCAGCAGTGAAAAATCCGACATTAACTATGGCTACACCTTC,CASSEKSDINYGYTF,TRBJ1-2,NA,15,NA,TRBV25-1
TGTGCCAGCGGTCCCCCCGGGACATATAGCAATCAGCCCCAGCATTTT,CASGPPGTYSNQPQHF,TRBJ1-5,NA,16,NA,TRBV12-3/TRBV12-4
TGTGCCAGCAGTGTTCCCGGGACAGGGACGAGTGGCTACACCTTC,CASSVPGTGTSGYTF,TRBJ1-2,TRBD1,15,NA,TRBV25-1
TGTGCCAGTAGAGGCGCCCCTTTAGCGGATACGCAGTATTTT,CASRGAPLADTQYF,TRBJ2-3,NA,14,many,TRBV19
TGTGCCAGCAGCCAGCCCCAGACAGGGCAAGGCTACACCTTC,CASSQPQTGQGYTF,TRBJ1-2,TRBD1,14,NA,TRBV7-9
TGCAGTGCTAGACCCTCTGCAGATACGCAGTATTTT,CSARPSADTQYF,TRBJ2-3,NA,12,many,TRBV20-1
TGTGCCACCAGCAGAGATACCGGGGTAGGGACCGGGGAGCTGTTTTTT,CATSRDTGVGTGELFF,TRBJ2-2,NA,16,many,TRBV15
TGTGCCAGCAGCCAGAGCACTGCCAGACCCCAGCATTTT,CASSQSTARPQHF,TRBJ1-5,NA,13,few,TRBV2
TGTGCCAGCAGCAGCCTAGCAGATGAGCAGTTCTTC,CASSSLADEQFF,TRBJ2-1,NA,12,NA,TRBV7-9
TGTGCCAGCAGTCACCGGGACAGGGAAAATTCACCCCTCCACTTT,CASSHRDRENSPLHF,TRBJ1-6,TRBD1,15,NA,TRBV10-3
TGTGCCACCAGTGGGGGCCTGAGACGGGAGACCCAGTACTTC,CATSGGLRRETQYF,TRBJ2-5,NA,14,NA,TRBV24-1
TGTGCCTGGAGTGTTGGGTCTGACGGGACCCAGTACTTC,CAWSVGSDGTQYF,TRBJ2-5,NA,13,NA,TRBV30
TGCAGCGTTTTGGGACAGCAGAACACTGAAGCTTTCTTT,CSVLGQQNTEAFF,TRBJ1-1,TRBD1,13,NA,TRBV29-1
TGCAGTGGTTCTTCGACAGTTCAAGAGACCCAGTACTTC,CSGSSTVQETQYF,TRBJ2-5,NA,13,NA,TRBV29-1
TGTGCCACCAGCAGAGATAGGGACTTTAATGGCTACACCTTC,CATSRDRDFNGYTF,TRBJ1-2,NA,14,NA,TRBV15
TGTGCCACCCATCAGGGGGGTGAGACCCAGTACTTC,CATHQGGETQYF,TRBJ2-5,NA,12,NA,TRBV24-1
TGCGCCAGCAGCCACACAAACACCGGGGAGCTGTTTTTT,CASSHTNTGELFF,TRBJ2-2,NA,13,many,TRBV4-1
TGTGCCAGCAGCCCCGGGACAGAGTATGGCTACACCTTC,CASSPGTEYGYTF,TRBJ1-2,TRBD1,13,many,TRBV12-3/TRBV12-4